This T cell receptor (beta chain) was sequenced in a study of Ad26.COV2.S vaccination and SARS-CoV-2 variants. Treatment denoted: around 19 received Ad26.COV2.S at low or high dose, single or two shots; about 5 received placebo; per-sample allocation not given. All samples were drawn on day 63, counting from the first vaccine or placebo injection. The assay was immunoSEQ multiplex PCR, and TCRdb's table has in-frame clones only and misses some. The sample carries about 380,000 clones, around four fifths recorded once. The ends lost 2 bases at V and 0 bases at J; junction bases unmatched: 11. CDR3 length: 19 residues. CDR1 is SGHVS, CDR2 FNYEAQ, per germline.

This TCR derives from a person between 18 and 59 years old who received the Ad26.COV2.S COVID-19 vaccine or a placebo. The input for sequencing was peripheral blood, taken in a trial of Ad26.COV2.S vaccine versus placebo. This chain links TRBV7-6 with TRBJ2-3; TRBD2 matches at 10 bases. CDR3 in amino acids: CASSLPSIAGGLSTDTQYF. The CDR3 DNA is TGTGCCAGCAGCTTACCCTCAATAGCGGGAGGCCTTAGCACAGATACGCAGTATTTT. Full variable domain (missing parts from reference TRBV7-6 and TRBJ2-3): GAGVSQSPRYKVTKRGQDVALRCDPISGHVSLYWYRQALGQGPEFLTYFNYEAQQDKSGLPNDRFSAERPEGSISTLTIQRTEQRDSAMYRCASSLPSIAGGLSTDTQYFGPGTRLTVL.